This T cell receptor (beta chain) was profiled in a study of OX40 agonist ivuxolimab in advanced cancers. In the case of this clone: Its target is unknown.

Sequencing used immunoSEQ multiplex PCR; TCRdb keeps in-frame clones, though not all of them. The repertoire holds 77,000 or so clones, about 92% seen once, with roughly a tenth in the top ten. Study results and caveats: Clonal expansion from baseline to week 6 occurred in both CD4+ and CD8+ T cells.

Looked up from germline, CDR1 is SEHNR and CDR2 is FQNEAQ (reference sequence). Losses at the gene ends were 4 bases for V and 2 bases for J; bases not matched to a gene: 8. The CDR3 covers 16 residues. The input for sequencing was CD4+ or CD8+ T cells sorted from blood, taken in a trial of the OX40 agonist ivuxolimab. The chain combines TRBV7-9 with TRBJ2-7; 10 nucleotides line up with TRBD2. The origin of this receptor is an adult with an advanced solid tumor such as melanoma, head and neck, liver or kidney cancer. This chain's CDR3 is CASSSISGGLAYEQYF. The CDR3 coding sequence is TGTGCCAGCAGCTCCATTAGCGGGGGGCTGGCCTACGAGCAGTACTTC.